This T cell receptor beta chain was recovered during a study of human T cells and chemical hapten exposure. Study details: The study enrolled mostly female patients with alopecia areata, totalis or universalis. Study conclusions and caveats: With DPC sensitization, TCRs exceeding 1 in 1000 frequency showed no change.

Time point here: pre-sensitization, week 0. Stated treatment: therapeutic diphenylcyclopropenone sensitization with weekly scalp DPC. This clonotype was found a few times. The antigen is unknown. TCRdb ran MiXCR on the RACE reads and lists one entry per CDR3 protein. The table records 95,000 to 100,000 distinct CDR3 sequences, about 10% of them present only once. The V gene lost 5 bases and the J gene lost 5 bases, with 14 bases spanning the gap. The CDR3 length is 13 residues. Germline lookup yields CDR1 SGHRS and CDR2 YFSETQ. The genes are TRBV5-1 and TRBJ2-7; D might be TRBD2 (5 bases). The clonotype originates from a woman aged 55-69 years with alopecia areata. Some clones in this sample may be carry-over from other donors' samples. The material sequenced was whole blood, taken in connection with sensitization to the hapten diphenylcyclopropenone (DPC). Here the CDR3 reads CASRLNGNNEQYF. In DNA, the CDR3 is TGCGCCAGCAGGTTGAACGGGAACAACGAGCAGTACTTC.